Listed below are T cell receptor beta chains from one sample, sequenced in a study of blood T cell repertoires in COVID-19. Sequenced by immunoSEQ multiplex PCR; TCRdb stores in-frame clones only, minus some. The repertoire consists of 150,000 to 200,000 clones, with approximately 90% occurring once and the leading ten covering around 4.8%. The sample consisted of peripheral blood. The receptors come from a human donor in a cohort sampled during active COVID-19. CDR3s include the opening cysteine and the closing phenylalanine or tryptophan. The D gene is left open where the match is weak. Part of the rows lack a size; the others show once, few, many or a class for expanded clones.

CDR3: CASSLDGDRYQPQHF
DNA: TGTGCCAGCAGTTTGGATGGAGATAGGTACCAGCCCCAGCATTTT
D: .
size: .
J: TRBJ1-5
V: TRBV27

CDR3: CASRTTSGGLYEQYF
DNA: TGTGCCAGCAGGACAACTAGCGGGGGGCTTTACGAGCAGTACTTC
D: TRBD2
size: once
J: TRBJ2-7
V: TRBV6-5

CDR3: CASSADRGLGEKLFF
DNA: TGTGCCAGCAGTGCCGACAGGGGGCTGGGTGAAAAACTGTTTTTT
D: TRBD1
size: .
J: TRBJ1-4
V: TRBV27

CDR3: CASGRDNEQFF
DNA: TGTGCCAGCGGGCGAGACAATGAGCAGTTCTTC
D: .
size: .
J: TRBJ2-1
V: TRBV9

CDR3: CASSVGLAGGLINEQFF
DNA: TGTGCCAGCAGCGTCGGACTAGCGGGAGGGCTTATAAATGAGCAGTTCTTC
D: TRBD2
size: .
J: TRBJ2-1
V: TRBV9

CDR3: CASHRSAEAFF
DNA: TGTGCCAGCCACAGGAGCGCGGAAGCTTTCTTT
D: .
size: .
J: TRBJ1-1
V: TRBV6-6

CDR3: CATSREPGALSYEQYF
DNA: TGTGCCACCAGCAGAGAGCCAGGGGCCCTTTCCTACGAGCAGTACTTC
D: .
size: .
J: TRBJ2-7
V: TRBV15

CDR3: CAISGPGDRRSGNTIYF
DNA: TGTGCCATCAGTGGCCCCGGGGACAGACGCTCTGGAAACACCATATATTTT
D: TRBD1
size: .
J: TRBJ1-3
V: TRBV10-3

CDR3: CASSPGGLAGFNEQYF
DNA: TGTGCCAGCAGTCCGGGGGGACTAGCGGGATTTAACGAGCAGTACTTC
D: TRBD2
size: .
J: TRBJ2-7
V: TRBV27

CDR3: CASSSGANYGYTF
DNA: TGTGCCAGCTCCTCGGGGGCTAACTATGGCTACACCTTC
D: .
size: .
J: TRBJ1-2
V: TRBV18

CDR3: CASHESPYNEQFF
DNA: TGTGCCAGCCACGAGTCACCCTACAATGAGCAGTTCTTC
D: .
size: .
J: TRBJ2-1
V: TRBV11-2

CDR3: CASSSSGDPREKLFF
DNA: TGCGCCAGCAGCTCCTCGGGGGACCCCCGCGAAAAACTGTTTTTT
D: .
size: .
J: TRBJ1-4
V: TRBV5-1

CDR3: CASSFYRVNSGANVLTF
DNA: TGTGCCAGCAGCTTTTACAGGGTTAACTCTGGGGCCAACGTCCTGACTTTC
D: .
size: .
J: TRBJ2-6
V: TRBV5-8

CDR3: CASSEGTGAAGELFF
DNA: TGTGCCAGCAGCGAAGGGACGGGAGCGGCCGGGGAGCTGTTTTTT
D: .
size: .
J: TRBJ2-2
V: TRBV9

CDR3: CAWSTGSSYEQYF
DNA: TGTGCCTGGAGTACAGGGTCATCCTACGAGCAGTACTTC
D: .
size: .
J: TRBJ2-7
V: TRBV30

CDR3: CASSLDQRHEQFF
DNA: TGTGCCAGCAGCTTAGATCAGAGGCATGAGCAGTTCTTC
D: .
size: .
J: TRBJ2-1
V: TRBV11-3

CDR3: CASSQEASRENTQYF
DNA: TGCGCCAGCAGCCAAGAGGCGTCAAGGGAGAATACGCAGTATTTT
D: .
size: .
J: TRBJ2-3
V: TRBV4-3

CDR3: CASSDSSVLRVDEQFF
DNA: TGTGCCAGCAGTGACTCGAGTGTACTACGGGTTGATGAGCAGTTCTTC
D: .
size: .
J: TRBJ2-1
V: TRBV6-4

CDR3: CASSVEWSAANTIYF
DNA: TGTGCCAGCAGCGTAGAATGGTCGGCGGCAAACACCATATATTTT
D: .
size: once
J: TRBJ1-3
V: TRBV9

CDR3: CAGDRGNSPLHF
DNA: TGTGCCGGAGACAGGGGAAATTCACCCCTCCACTTT
D: TRBD1
size: .
J: TRBJ1-6
V: TRBV2

CDR3: CASSYEREGLNEQFF
DNA: TGTGCCAGCAGTTACGAGCGGGAGGGGCTCAATGAGCAGTTCTTC
D: TRBD2
size: .
J: TRBJ2-1
V: TRBV6-6

CDR3: CASSQDFRDSSGNTIYF
DNA: TGCGCCAGCAGCCAAGATTTTAGGGACAGCTCTGGAAACACCATATATTTT
D: TRBD1
size: .
J: TRBJ1-3
V: TRBV4-3

CDR3: CASGQGLYGYTF
DNA: TGTGCCTCCGGACAGGGGCTATATGGCTACACCTTC
D: TRBD1
size: .
J: TRBJ1-2
V: TRBV30

CDR3: CASSVVQGNQPQHF
DNA: TGTGCCAGCAGCGTAGTCCAGGGAAATCAGCCCCAGCATTTT
D: .
size: few
J: TRBJ1-5
V: TRBV9

CDR3: CASSLAIGANVLTF
DNA: TGTGCCAGCAGCTTGGCCATTGGGGCCAACGTCCTGACTTTC
D: .
size: .
J: TRBJ2-6
V: TRBV5-4

CDR3: CASSLGLADYEQYF
DNA: TGTGCCAGCAGCTTGGGACTAGCGGACTACGAGCAGTACTTC
D: TRBD2
size: .
J: TRBJ2-7
V: TRBV11-2

CDR3: CASSLGAGQETQYF
DNA: TGCGCCAGCAGCTTGGGTGCAGGTCAAGAGACCCAGTACTTC
D: .
size: .
J: TRBJ2-5
V: TRBV5-1

CDR3: CASSLSGVGDTQYF
DNA: TGTGCCAGCAGCTTGAGCGGGGTGGGAGATACGCAGTATTTT
D: TRBD2
size: .
J: TRBJ2-3
V: TRBV5-4

CDR3: CASSMTGGGTQYF
DNA: TGTGCCAGTAGTATGACCGGGGGTGGTACGCAGTATTTT
D: .
size: .
J: TRBJ2-3
V: TRBV19

CDR3: CASSAGQGGNEQFF
DNA: TGCGCCAGCAGCGCTGGACAGGGGGGTAATGAGCAGTTCTTC
D: TRBD1
size: .
J: TRBJ2-1
V: TRBV5-1

CDR3: CASSVFFRAGGNSGEPGYTF
DNA: TGTGCCAGCAGCGTATTTTTCCGGGCAGGGGGAAATTCAGGAGAGCCTGGCTACACCTTC
D: TRBD1
size: .
J: TRBJ1-2
V: TRBV9

CDR3: CASSRLLDRGNEKLFF
DNA: TGTGCCAGCAGCCGCCTATTGGACAGGGGTAATGAAAAACTGTTTTTT
D: TRBD1
size: .
J: TRBJ1-4
V: TRBV7-9

CDR3: CATMGAADNEKLFF
DNA: TGTGCCACCATGGGGGCTGCGGATAATGAAAAACTGTTTTTT
D: .
size: .
J: TRBJ1-4
V: TRBV24-1

CDR3: CASRSTGTGNTEAFF
DNA: TGTGCCAGCAGATCAACCGGGACAGGGAACACTGAAGCTTTCTTT
D: TRBD1
size: .
J: TRBJ1-1
V: TRBV9

CDR3: CAWGREPYEQYF
DNA: TGTGCCTGGGGTCGGGAACCCTACGAGCAGTACTTC
D: .
size: .
J: TRBJ2-7
V: TRBV30

CDR3: CASSREGYGYTF
DNA: TGTGCCAGCAGTAGGGAGGGCTATGGCTACACCTTC
D: .
size: few
J: TRBJ1-2
V: TRBV9

CDR3: CASSQDRNTEAFF
DNA: TGCGCCAGCAGTCAGGACAGAAACACTGAAGCTTTCTTT
D: .
size: .
J: TRBJ1-1
V: TRBV4-3

CDR3: CASSLDRMTNSPLHF
DNA: TGTGCCAGCAGCTTGGACAGAATGACTAATTCACCCCTCCACTTT
D: .
size: once
J: TRBJ1-6
V: TRBV7-8

CDR3: CASSLQGRNTEAFF
DNA: TGTGCCAGCAGTTTACAGGGACGGAACACTGAAGCTTTCTTT
D: .
size: .
J: TRBJ1-1
V: TRBV6-2/TRBV6-3

CDR3: CAISSGTYEQYF
DNA: TGTGCCATCAGTTCCGGGACATACGAGCAGTACTTC
D: .
size: .
J: TRBJ2-7
V: TRBV10-3

CDR3: CASSSLGGTEAFF
DNA: TGTGCCAGCAGCTCCCTCGGGGGCACTGAAGCTTTCTTT
D: .
size: .
J: TRBJ1-1
V: TRBV5-6

CDR3: CASSITDRTYGYTF
DNA: TGTGCCAGCAGCATAACAGACAGGACCTATGGCTACACCTTC
D: .
size: .
J: TRBJ1-2
V: TRBV5-5

CDR3: CASSVGLAGVNIQYF
DNA: TGTGCCAGCAGCGTAGGACTAGCGGGGGTAAACATTCAGTACTTC
D: TRBD2
size: .
J: TRBJ2-4
V: TRBV9

CDR3: CASSPGRGDRRSGYTF
DNA: TGTGCCAGCAGCCCTGGAAGAGGGGACAGACGGAGTGGCTACACCTTC
D: TRBD1
size: many
J: TRBJ1-2
V: TRBV5-6

CDR3: CASSLAGTGVTYEQYF
DNA: TGCGCCAGCAGCTTGGCCGGGACAGGGGTTACCTACGAGCAGTACTTC
D: TRBD1
size: .
J: TRBJ2-7
V: TRBV5-1

CDR3: CASSSQRGYWSGRPSTDTQYF
DNA: TGCGCCAGCAGCTCCCAACGGGGGTATTGGAGTGGGAGGCCTAGCACAGATACGCAGTATTTT
D: .
size: .
J: TRBJ2-3
V: TRBV5-1

CDR3: CASSQDLGPNQPQHF
DNA: TGTGCCAGCAGCCAAGATCTGGGGCCCAATCAGCCCCAGCATTTT
D: .
size: few
J: TRBJ1-5
V: TRBV3-1/TRBV3-2

CDR3: CAAKAGSGNTGELFF
DNA: TGTGCCGCAAAAGCGGGGTCGGGGAACACCGGGGAGCTGTTTTTT
D: TRBD2
size: .
J: TRBJ2-2
V: TRBV10-3

CDR3: CASSDRTAEAFF
DNA: TGTGCCAGCAGTGACAGGACAGCCGAAGCTTTCTTT
D: .
size: .
J: TRBJ1-1
V: TRBV25-1

CDR3: CASSLVTGNNSPLHF
DNA: TGTGCCAGCAGCTTAGTGACAGGGAATAATTCACCCCTCCACTTT
D: TRBD1
size: .
J: TRBJ1-6
V: TRBV7-2